Shown below are 25 T cell receptor beta chains from a single sample sequenced in a study of shared clonotypes between healthy human individuals. Profiling relied on immunoSEQ multiplex PCR, and the TCRdb table lists in-frame clones only, not all of them. The sample yields roughly 2.1 million clones, 85% to 95% seen once. Naive CD8 isolation took CD45RO-negative cells positively selected for CCR7 and excluded terminally differentiated effector memory CD45RA+ cells. The sample taken for sequencing was naive CD8+ T cells from PBMCs. These receptor sequences come from a man aged 18 to 35 in good health. Some clones in this sample may be carry-over from other donors' samples.

The chain employs TRBV9 and TRBJ2-2; D gene unclear. The CDR3 contains 14 residues. Germline CDR1 reads SGDLS; CDR2 reads YYNGEE. The ends were cut back, 4 bases at V and 6 bases at J, with 13 bases in the middle. The CDR3, as DNA: TGTGCCAGCAGCCCTCCTCCCGGTTCCGGGGAGCTGTTTTTT. This translates into CASSPPPGSGELFF.

The rearrangement joins TRBV28 to TRBJ2-5, with D tentatively TRBD2 (6 bases). The end of the DNA fits TRBJ2-7 better, so the J call may be wrong. Germline V gene sequence: CDR1 MDHEN, CDR2 SYDVKM. CDR3 size: 14 residues. In DNA form, the CDR3 reads TGTGCCACGGATCGGGGACCGGGAGCCAGCGAGCAGTACTTC. Its translation is CATDRGPGASEQYF.

The chain has TRBV27 and TRBJ2-1; 7 nucleotides match TRBD2. With 8 bases clipped from V and 3 bases from J, the junction kept 7 bases outside the gene matches. Per the germline V gene, CDR1 is MNHEY and CDR2 is SMNVEV (reference sequence). This CDR3 is 14 amino acids long. CDR3 loop: CASFGGGNYNEQFF. The CDR3 DNA reads as TGTGCCAGCTTCGGCGGGGGTAACTACAATGAGCAGTTCTTC.

Concerning this clone itself: This same CDR3 is encoded by further DNA sequences in the sample. This chain connects TRBV6-6 to TRBJ2-7, with D perhaps TRBD2 (6 bases). The germline gives CDR1 MNHNY, CDR2 SVGAGI (reference sequence). The length of the CDR3 is 15 residues. V was pared by 0 bases and J by 1 base, with 10 bases between. CDR3 sequence reads: CASSYSTGESYEQYF. DNA of the CDR3: TGTGCCAGCAGTTACTCGACGGGAGAGTCCTACGAGCAGTACTTC.

CDR3 in DNA: TGTGCCAGCAGCGTAGCTCGGACTAGCGGGAGTGGGGTATATGAGCAGTTCTTC. It translates to CASSVARTSGSGVYEQFF. The chain combines TRBV9 with TRBJ2-1, with 13 nucleotides matching TRBD2. The CDR3 spans 18 residues. CDR1 SGDLS and CDR2 YYNGEE come from the germline V gene. The J segment lost 8 bases and the V segment lost 0 bases, leaving 11 bases of the junction unmatched.

The rearrangement joins TRBV5-1 to TRBJ2-3; D assignment may be TRBD1 or TRBD2 (6 bases each). The CDR3 spans 18 residues. The germline CDR1 and CDR2 sequences are SGHRS and YFSETQ. The germline V and J ends were trimmed by 0 bases and 2 bases, with 19 bases remaining between them. As DNA, the CDR3 is TGCGCCAGCAGCTTGGATCCTTTGGGGGGCTTTAACACAGATACGCAGTATTTT. Amino acid sequence: CASSLDPLGGFNTDTQYF.

This clone occurred once. Other DNA sequences from this sample encode an identical CDR3 as well. The gene calls are TRBV28 and TRBJ2-7; tentative D call: TRBD2 (5 bases). CDR3 length equals 11 residues. Germline CDR1 reads MDHEN; CDR2 reads SYDVKM. V dropped 6 bases and J dropped 6 bases, with 9 bases sitting between them. CDR3 bases: TGTGCCAGCAGCTACAGCGGCGAGCAGTACTTC. This encodes CASSYSGEQYF.

V is TRBV28 and J is TRBJ2-5; 8 positions agree with TRBD1. This CDR3 has 13 residues. J gave up 2 bases and V 7 bases, and 3 bases lay outside the gene matches. Germline V lookup: CDR1 MDHEN, CDR2 SYDVKM. The DNA for the CDR3 is TGTGCCAGCAACGACAGGGGACAAGAGACCCAGTACTTC. It codes for CASNDRGQETQYF.

Details on this clone: At one boundary the junction diverges from the germline segment, which might be a read error. V gene TRBV6-5 combines with J gene TRBJ2-7; D not certain. Germline V CDR1 and CDR2: MNHEY, SVGAGI. The CDR3 has 12 amino acids. The CDR3 DNA reads as TGTGCCAGCAGTTTGGAGTCCTCCGAGCAGTACTTC. This gives the protein CASSLESSEQYF.

V is TRBV9 and J is TRBJ2-2, with 8 bases that match TRBD2. The junction had 16 bases not matched to a gene; V was cut back by 3 bases and J by 6 bases. The CDR3 is 18 residues long. The germline CDR1 and CDR2 sequences are SGDLS and YYNGEE. The CDR3 here is CASSGRSGLASTAGELFF. The CDR3 nucleotides are TGTGCCAGCAGCGGCCGTTCAGGACTAGCCTCTACGGCCGGGGAGCTGTTTTTT.

The chain couples TRBV5-6 to TRBJ1-1; maybe TRBD1 (5 bases). The V gene lost 3 bases and the J gene lost 1 base, with 13 bases spanning the gap. The germline V gene encodes CDR1 SGHDT and CDR2 YYEEEE. This CDR3 spans 15 amino acids. The CDR3 DNA reads TGTGCCAGCAGCTGGGGGGACTCCCGGAACACTGAAGCTTTCTTT. It is translated as CASSWGDSRNTEAFF.

CDR3 in amino acids: CASSSLAGAVAKNIQYF. In nucleotides, the CDR3 is TGTGCCAGCAGTTCCCTAGCTGGGGCGGTAGCCAAAAACATTCAGTACTTC. The V and J genes are TRBV27 and TRBJ2-4; D may match TRBD1 or TRBD2 (5 bases each). With 4 bases removed from V and 0 bases from J, the gap between germline ends came to 16 bases. The CDR3 has 17 amino acids. CDR1 and CDR2 from the germline V gene are MNHEY and SMNVEV (reference sequence).

The chain has TRBV7-9 and TRBJ2-7; D might be TRBD1 or TRBD2, each matching 5 bases. The V and J ends lost 0 bases and 0 bases respectively, with 18 bases between them. The CDR3 extends over 18 amino acids. Germline V gene lookup returns CDR1 SEHNR and CDR2 FQNEAQ (reference sequence). Written as DNA, the CDR3 is TGTGCCAGCAGCTTAGCAAATTTGGGACCGCAGAGCTCCTACGAGCAGTACTTC. Residues: CASSLANLGPQSSYEQYF.

The J gene is TRBJ1-2, the V gene TRBV15, with D hard to call. The CDR3 runs 14 residues. The V gene lost 3 bases and the J gene lost 3 bases, with 11 bases spanning the gap. The germline V gene encodes CDR1 LNHNV and CDR2 YYDKDF (reference sequence). CDR3 amino acids: CATSSSPQDYGYTF. The CDR3 DNA reads as TGTGCCACCAGCAGTTCCCCCCAGGACTATGGCTACACCTTC.

In this sample, this clone turned up once. DNA of the CDR3: TGTGCCAGTAGCCCACGGCTGACAGGGCAGGCAGAGACCCAGTACTTC. It yields the protein CASSPRLTGQAETQYF. V and J are TRBV19 and TRBJ2-5, with 7 bases fitting TRBD1. Germline V gene data show CDR1 as LNHDA and CDR2 as SQIVND (reference sequence). CDR3 length equals 16 residues. Germline trimming cut 6 bases from V and 4 bases from J; bases unmatched to any gene: 14.

The chain has TRBV9 and TRBJ2-7; maybe TRBD2 (5 bases). Trimming took off 0 bases at V and 0 bases at J, with 10 bases between the two ends. CDR3 length: 15 residues. Germline CDR1 is SGDLS and CDR2 is YYNGEE. CDR3 in DNA: TGTGCCAGCAGCGTAGATGGCGGGCACTCCTACGAGCAGTACTTC. This translates into CASSVDGGHSYEQYF.

This rearrangement joins TRBV27 to TRBJ2-2, with D unclear. The germline V and J ends were trimmed by 7 bases and 6 bases, with 18 bases remaining between them. This CDR3 is 15 amino acids long. Germline V gene sequence: CDR1 MNHEY, CDR2 SMNVEV (reference sequence). The DNA for the CDR3 is TGTGCCAGCACCCTTTCCGTGGGGTTGGCCGGGGAGCTGTTTTTT. It codes for CASTLSVGLAGELFF.

The CDR3 region is CSVWGLAESTGELFF. In DNA form, the CDR3 reads TGCAGCGTGTGGGGACTAGCAGAGTCCACCGGGGAGCTGTTTTTT. The rearrangement links TRBV29-1 to TRBJ2-2, with 9 bases aligning to TRBD2. This CDR3 comprises 15 residues. After removal of 6 bases from V and 4 bases from J, the junction contained 9 bases not matched to a gene. Germline lookup yields CDR1 SQVTM and CDR2 ANQGSEA.

The J gene is TRBJ2-7, the V gene TRBV13; D call uncertain. Trimming took 0 bases from V and 6 from J, leaving 6 bases between them. CDR3 length: 12 residues. Germline CDR1 reads PRHDT; CDR2 reads FYEKMQ (reference sequence). The CDR3 protein is CASSLGPVEQYF. The CDR3 DNA reads TGTGCCAGCAGCTTAGGTCCGGTCGAGCAGTACTTC.

This clone was recorded once. J is TRBJ1-2 and V is TRBV29-1; 7 bases match TRBD1. Germline V gives CDR1 SQVTM, CDR2 ANQGSEA. The CDR3 loop spans 13 amino acids. The trim removed 3 bases at V and 3 bases at J, leaving 4 bases unmatched. The CDR3 loop is CSVDPGGDYGYTF. CDR3 coding DNA: TGCAGCGTTGACCCAGGGGGTGACTATGGCTACACCTTC.

Note on this clone: This same CDR3 is encoded by further DNA sequences in the sample. DNA for the CDR3: TGTGCCAGCAGCCCGGACAGGACTAACTATGGCTACACCTTC. It encodes CASSPDRTNYGYTF. The chain carries TRBV9 and TRBJ1-2; TRBD1 aligns across 7 bases. The germline V gene has CDR1 SGDLS and CDR2 YYNGEE. The CDR3 covers 14 residues. V was pared by 4 bases and J by 0 bases, with 3 bases of the junction left unmatched.

Turning to this clone: Other DNA variants within this sample encode the same CDR3. The rearrangement links TRBV19 to TRBJ2-7; no clear D gene. The CDR3 has 13 amino acids. CDR1 LNHDA and CDR2 SQIVND come from the germline V gene (reference sequence). Between the trimmed V and J ends, which lost 2 bases and 3 bases, there was a span of 8 bases. CDR3 in DNA: TGTGCCAGTAGTATAAGGCAGAACTACGAGCAGTACTTC. It is translated as CASSIRQNYEQYF.

As DNA, the CDR3 is TGCGCCAGCAGCCAAGATAGGGGACAGCCGAACACCGGGGAGCTGTTTTTT. Encoded protein: CASSQDRGQPNTGELFF. This rearrangement joins TRBV4-3 to TRBJ2-2, with 7 bases matching TRBD1. This CDR3 region has 17 residues. The V and J ends lost 0 bases and 0 bases, in that order; junction bases with no gene match: 4. Germline V gene lookup returns CDR1 LGHNA and CDR2 YSLEER.

The chain carries TRBV19 and TRBJ2-2, with 12 nucleotides matching TRBD1. From germline, CDR1 is LNHDA and CDR2 SQIVND (reference sequence). V shed 5 bases, J shed 8 bases, and the junction held 18 bases outside the gene matches. The CDR3 sequence is 19 residues long. CDR3 residues: CASSPRDRGRIWKDGELFF. The CDR3 region has the DNA TGTGCCAGTAGTCCCAGGGACAGGGGGCGCATTTGGAAAGATGGGGAGCTGTTTTTT.

The J gene is TRBJ2-3, the V gene TRBV5-4, with 8 bases aligning to TRBD2. Germline CDR1 SGHNT, CDR2 YYREEE (reference sequence). The CDR3 is 16 amino acids. V gave up 1 base and J gave up 0 bases; unmatched junction bases: 4. The CDR3 loop reads CASSLSLAGSTDTQYF. The CDR3 DNA follows: TGTGCCAGCAGCTTGTCTCTAGCGGGCAGCACAGATACGCAGTATTTT.